This T cell receptor beta chain was recovered during a study of T cell repertoires in cytomegalovirus infection. Study-wide points: Identification of carriers of CMV plus the relevant HLA was achieved through cumulative public TCR beta family frequency.

One entry per CDR3 protein results from TCRdb running MiXCR on the reads. The table shows 200,000 or so distinct CDR3 sequences, with approximately 19% occurring only once. The CDR3 sequence is 15 residues long. The junction had 13 bases not matched to a gene; V was cut back by 6 bases and J by 9 bases. The germline CDR1 and CDR2 sequences are MNHNS and SASEGT. This clonotype occurred a few times. Its antigen remains unidentified. The chain uses TRBV6-1 and TRBJ2-1; 8 bases line up with TRBD2. The source is a human donor in good health (CMV status not recorded). Some clones in this sample may be carry-over from other donors' samples. The material sequenced was PBMCs. CDR3 DNA sequence: TGTGCCAGCAGCCCTTATGGCGGGGGGCCATCTGAGCAGTTCTTC. Translated, it gives CASSPYGGGPSEQFF.